Below, 24 T cell receptor beta chains from the same sample are listed, as sequenced in a study of T cell changes during pregnancy in multiple sclerosis. The method was immunoSEQ multiplex PCR; TCRdb's version includes in-frame clones alone and lacks a portion of them. The sample has approximately 44,000 clones; about 89% are singletons. This sample comprised CD4+ T cells from peripheral blood mononuclear cells, obtained before pregnancy. The source of these receptors is a female donor with multiple sclerosis, enrolled in a pregnancy study.

The chain recombines TRBV30 with TRBJ2-4, with a possible D match to TRBD1 (7 bases). Germline CDR1 GTSNPN, CDR2 SVGIG (reference sequence). V was pared by 2 bases and J by 0 bases, with 26 bases between. This CDR3 has 20 amino acids. As DNA, the CDR3 is TGTGCCTGGAGTCCGTATGTAGGGGGCCCTGGGGACTTAGCCAAAAACATTCAGTACTTC. Amino acids: CAWSPYVGGPGDLAKNIQYF.

The chain links TRBV6-5 to TRBJ1-5; no firm D call. With 6 bases removed from V and 7 bases from J, the gap between germline ends came to 19 bases. Looked up from germline, CDR1 is MNHEY and CDR2 is SVGAGI. CDR3 length: 15 residues. This CDR3 reads CASSPIRGGRQPQHF. For the CDR3, the DNA is TGTGCCAGCAGCCCGATTCGGGGTGGGAGGCAGCCCCAGCATTTT.

This clone came up once. The CDR3 spells CASSPPSGRLSEAEAFF. For the CDR3, the DNA is TGTGCCAGCTCACCACCGTCTGGAAGGCTTAGTGAGGCTGAAGCTTTCTTT. This chain uses TRBV18 with TRBJ1-1; D unclear. V was cut by 0 bases and J by 6 bases, with 20 bases left in between. The germline CDR1 and CDR2 sequences are KGHSH and LQKENI. The CDR3 is made up of 17 amino acids.

This rearrangement joins TRBV19 to TRBJ1-1; 8 bases align to TRBD1. Germline loops: CDR1 LNHDA, CDR2 SQIVND (reference sequence). The CDR3 spans 14 residues. Losses at the gene ends were 7 bases for V and 3 bases for J; bases not matched to a gene: 7. CDR3 sequence: CASNRDRTDTEAFF. The CDR3 DNA reads as TGTGCCAGTAACCGGGACAGGACGGACACTGAAGCTTTCTTT.

CDR3 nucleotide sequence: TGTGCCAGCAGACAGGGTCCCCCCACTGAAGCTTTCTTT. Its translation: CASRQGPPTEAFF. This rearrangement joins TRBV6-6 to TRBJ1-1; tentative D call: TRBD1 (6 bases). The CDR3 runs to 13 residues. Germline-derived CDR1 and CDR2 are MNHNY and SVGAGI (reference sequence). Trimming cost V 6 bases and J 4 bases, with 12 bases left between them.

CDR3 sequence reads: CSTDRGAQNTQYF. For the CDR3, the DNA is TGCAGCACGGACAGGGGTGCCCAGAATACGCAGTATTTT. J is TRBJ2-3 and V is TRBV29-1; TRBD1 agrees at 9 bases. The CDR3 totals 13 residues. V dropped 8 bases and J dropped 7; count of bases not matched to a gene: 10. Germline V gene data show CDR1 as SQVTM and CDR2 as ANQGSEA.

The chain employs TRBV2 and TRBJ2-1; TRBD2 matches at 14 bases. CDR1 and CDR2 (germline): SNHLY, FYNNEI. The V gene end was trimmed by 8 bases and the J gene end by 0 bases; junction bases not matched to a gene: 15. This CDR3 contains 20 residues. CDR3 residues: CASGILLTSGGARSYNEQFF. The CDR3, as DNA: TGTGCCAGCGGTATACTTTTGACTAGCGGGGGGGCTCGCTCCTACAATGAGCAGTTCTTC.

V and J are TRBV7-3 and TRBJ2-7, with a tentative D call TRBD1 (5 bases). V was cut by 2 bases and J by 4 bases, with 9 bases left in between. There are 13 residues in the CDR3. Germline V CDR1 and CDR2: SGHTA, FQGTGA. The CDR3 DNA reads TGTGCCAGCAGCTTAGGGGCCCAATACGAGCAGTACTTC. The encoded protein is CASSLGAQYEQYF. Full variable domain (rest looked up from reference TRBV7-3 and TRBJ2-7): GAGVSQTPSNKVTEKGKYVELRCDPISGHTALYWYRQSLGQGPEFLIYFQGTGAADDSGLPNDRFFAVRPEGSVSTLKIQRTERGDSAVYLCASSLGAQYEQYFGPGTRLTVT.

The V gene is TRBV15, the J gene TRBJ1-1, with TRBD1 as a possible D gene (5 bases). The CDR3 has 16 residues. Trimming shortened V by 1 base and J by 3 bases, and 15 bases separated the two germline ends. Looked up from germline, CDR1 is LNHNV and CDR2 is YYDKDF (reference sequence). The CDR3 DNA reads as TGTGCCACCAGCAGAGGGGCAGGGAGGAGGGACACTGAAGCTTTCTTT. The encoded protein is CATSRGAGRRDTEAFF.

The chain combines TRBV5-6 with TRBJ2-7; 10 positions agree with TRBD1. The CDR3 extends over 14 amino acids. CDR1 is SGHDT and CDR2 is YYEEEE in the germline V gene. V dropped 1 base and J dropped 4; count of bases not matched to a gene: 2. The CDR3 region is CASSLTGQGYEQYF. The CDR3 nucleotides are TGTGCCAGCAGCTTGACGGGACAGGGGTACGAGCAGTACTTC.

This rearrangement joins TRBV7-9 to TRBJ1-6; 9 nucleotides match TRBD1. There are 14 residues in the CDR3. Trimming at V came to 5 bases and at J to 7 bases, leaving 3 bases not matched to a gene. Germline-derived CDR1 and CDR2 are SEHNR and FQNEAQ (reference sequence). The CDR3 loop reads CASSRGQGNSPLHF. Here the CDR3 DNA reads TGTGCCAGCAGCCGGGGACAGGGAAATTCACCCCTCCACTTT.

The chain links TRBV19 to TRBJ2-1, with 10 nucleotides matching TRBD2. CDR1 is LNHDA and CDR2 is SQIVND in the germline V gene (reference sequence). The CDR3 runs 14 residues. V lost 8 bases, J lost 9 bases, and 10 bases stayed unmatched. The CDR3 region is CASSQLTSGREQFF. The DNA for the CDR3 is TGTGCCAGTTCCCAGCTGACTAGCGGGCGTGAGCAGTTCTTC. Combining the CDR3 with reference TRBV19 and TRBJ2-1 gives the whole variable domain DGGITQSPKYLFRKEGQNVTLSCEQNLNHDAMYWYRQDPGQGLRLIYYSQIVNDFQKGDIAEGYSVSREKKESFPLTVTSAQKNPTAFYLCASSQLTSGREQFFGPGTRLTVL.

This clone was detected only once. V gene TRBV29-1 combines with J gene TRBJ2-5; D is uncertain. V lost 3 bases, J lost 5 bases, and 4 bases lay in between. Germline CDR1 SQVTM, CDR2 ANQGSEA. There are 10 residues in the CDR3. The CDR3 sequence is CSVDLETQYF. The CDR3 DNA reads as TGCAGCGTTGATCTCGAGACCCAGTACTTC.

The chain has TRBV2 and TRBJ2-1; TRBD2 might be the D (5 bases). The germline gives CDR1 SNHLY, CDR2 FYNNEI. This CDR3 region has 14 residues. The V and J ends lost 8 bases and 9 bases respectively, with 20 bases between them. The CDR3 DNA reads TGTGCCAGCGGACGCGCGCGAGGAGGAGGTGAGCAGTTCTTC. It codes for CASGRARGGGEQFF.

V gene TRBV27 combines with J gene TRBJ1-5, with TRBD1 matching 8 bases. The ends lost 5 bases at V and 4 bases at J; junction bases unmatched: 10. Germline V CDR1 and CDR2: MNHEY, SMNVEV (reference sequence). This CDR3 region has 16 residues. The CDR3 loop reads CASSPLRQGMNQPQHF. CDR3 sequence (DNA): TGTGCCAGCAGTCCCCTCCGACAGGGGATGAATCAGCCCCAGCATTTT.

The chain carries TRBV18 and TRBJ2-1, with 10 bases aligning to TRBD1. V was clipped by 3 bases and J by 5 bases; unmatched bases: 13. From germline, CDR1 is KGHSH and CDR2 LQKENI. The CDR3 sequence is 18 residues long. DNA for the CDR3: TGTGCCAGCTCACCTGAACTCTCCGGGACAGGGGCTAACAATGAGCAGTTCTTC. Translating gives CASSPELSGTGANNEQFF.

The genes are TRBV12-2 and TRBJ2-7; the D call in the table, TRBD2, was not verified against the DNA. TRBV12-2 is shown as a pseudogene. The CDR3 runs 16 residues. CDR3 sequence reads: CASRPRTGGVSYEQYF. The CDR3 bases are TGTGCAAGTCGCCCCCGAACGGGGGGGGTCTCCTACGAGCAGTACTTC.

The chain links TRBV30 to TRBJ1-1; D is ambiguous. Trimming removed 5 bases from V and 0 bases from J, with 10 bases in between. Looked up from germline, CDR1 is GTSNPN and CDR2 is SVGIG (reference sequence). This CDR3 spans 13 amino acids. CDR3 sequence (DNA): TGTGCCTGGGGCTTTGGCCTGAACACTGAAGCTTTCTTT. Translated: CAWGFGLNTEAFF.

For the CDR3, the DNA is TGTGCCACCAGCAGAATGGGCAATCGTGGCTACACCTTC. Translation: CATSRMGNRGYTF. The chain carries TRBV15 and TRBJ1-2; D is unresolved. The CDR3 is made up of 13 amino acids. V lost 2 bases to trimming and J lost 7 bases, with 11 bases between them. Germline V CDR1 and CDR2: LNHNV, YYDKDF (reference sequence).

This chain connects TRBV11-1 to TRBJ2-3; no definite D call. Between the trimmed V and J ends, which lost 5 bases and 0 bases, there was a span of 3 bases. Germline loops: CDR1 SGHAT, CDR2 FQDESV (reference sequence). CDR3 size: 12 residues. This chain's CDR3 is CASSPSTDTQYF. As DNA, the CDR3 is TGTGCCAGCAGCCCAAGCACAGATACGCAGTATTTT.

The rearrangement joins TRBV5-6 to TRBJ2-5; 8 bases are shared with TRBD2. The CDR3 covers 14 residues. Germline V gene lookup returns CDR1 SGHDT and CDR2 YYEEEE. The trim removed 4 bases at V and 5 bases at J, leaving 7 bases unmatched. The CDR3, as DNA: TGTGCCAGCAGCCCCGGGACGGGAGGGGAGACCCAGTACTTC. Translated: CASSPGTGGETQYF. The full variable domain, its missing parts supplied by reference TRBV5-6 and TRBJ2-5, is DAGVTQSPTHLIKTRGQQVTLRCSPKSGHDTVSWYQQALGQGPQFIFQYYEEEERQRGNFPDRFSGHQFPNYSSELNVNALLLGDSALYLCASSPGTGGETQYFGPGTRLLVL.

This chain connects TRBV7-9 to TRBJ1-4, with D possibly being TRBD1 (6 bases). V was shortened by 6 bases and J by 5 bases, with 16 bases between the two germline ends. Germline-derived CDR1 and CDR2 are SEHNR and FQNEAQ (reference sequence). The CDR3 runs to 15 residues. CDR3 bases: TGTGCCAGCAGATCTAACAGGGACGCCAATGAAAAACTGTTTTTT. Amino acid sequence: CASRSNRDANEKLFF. Supplemented by reference TRBV7-9 and TRBJ1-4, the full variable domain reads DTGVSQNPRHKITKRGQNVTFRCDPISEHNRLYWYRQTLGQGPEFLTYFQNEAQLEKSRLLSDRFSAERPKGSFSTLEIQRTEQGDSAMYLCASRSNRDANEKLFFGSGTQLSVL.

This chain links TRBV2 with TRBJ2-7; D is perhaps TRBD1 (5 bases). Germline CDR1 and CDR2: SNHLY and FYNNEI. V gave up 10 bases and J gave up 2 bases, with 18 bases separating them. The CDR3 totals 14 residues. The DNA for the CDR3 is TGTGCCACCCGGACAACGACCAGTACCTACGAGCAGTACTTC. Encoded protein: CATRTTTSTYEQYF.

The chain couples TRBV18 to TRBJ2-2; D is undetermined. Per the germline V gene, CDR1 is KGHSH and CDR2 is LQKENI. V was pared by 3 bases and J by 0 bases, with 11 bases between. The CDR3 is 16 amino acids. The CDR3 bases are TGTGCCAGCTCACCGCTGACATTGCCGAACACCGGGGAGCTGTTTTTT. Its translation is CASSPLTLPNTGELFF.